This T cell receptor (beta chain) was profiled in a study of T cell responses to AZD1222 COVID-19 vaccine. Second doses at about 4 or about 12 weeks were pooled. Some clones are missing from TCRdb's copy, which holds only in-frame ones; the method was immunoSEQ multiplex PCR. The sample records around 120,000 clones, 75% to 90% being singletons. CDR3 length: 13 amino acids. Germline V lookup: CDR1 MDHEN, CDR2 SYDVKM. V was pared by 8 bases and J by 0 bases, with 10 bases between. Study-level findings and limits: The reported proportion of spike-specific TCRs targeting unmutated variant regions was nearly half. Donors were largely white British and mainly female; clonal diversity was possibly underestimated. Across spike, vaccine-associated CD4 TCRs were found, dominant at 160-218 and 743-854.

Points on this clone: The target antigen is unknown.

The source of this sequence is an adult who received the AZD1222 COVID-19 vaccine. This sample comprised peripheral blood, obtained 28 days after the second AZD1222 dose. V is TRBV28 and J is TRBJ1-2, with D unclear. This CDR3 reads CASLSGANYGYTF. CDR3 nucleotide sequence: TGTGCCAGCCTGTCGGGCGCTAACTATGGCTACACCTTC.